Shown below are 24 T cell receptor beta chains from a single sample sequenced in a study of cytomegalovirus exposure and HLA in healthy donors. This PCR relied on a set of 60 Vbeta primers and 13 Jbeta primers. Generated by immunoSEQ multiplex PCR, the TCRdb table keeps only in-frame clones and is missing some. The sample has around 210,000 clones; roughly three quarters are singletons. The specimen was PBMCs. These TCRs come from a male donor in good health and CMV-seropositive.

The chain has TRBV7-3 and TRBJ2-3; 10 bases agree with TRBD2. The germline V gene encodes CDR1 SGHTA and CDR2 FQGTGA. V lost 4 bases to trimming and J lost 2 bases; unmatched junction nucleotides: 6. CDR3 length: 16 amino acids. CDR3 nucleotide sequence: TGTGCCAGCAGCTCCCAAGCGGGGGGGAACACAGATACGCAGTATTTT. It encodes CASSSQAGGNTDTQYF.

V is TRBV10-3 and J is TRBJ1-4; 8 bases fit TRBD1. J lost 5 bases, V lost 6 bases, and 8 bases had no gene match. This CDR3 comprises 15 residues. Germline V gene sequence: CDR1 ENHRY, CDR2 SYGVKD. The CDR3 sequence: CAISANRQGNEKLFF. The CDR3 DNA sequence: TGTGCCATCAGCGCGAACAGACAGGGGAATGAAAAACTGTTTTTT.

This clone was counted once. The genes are TRBV7-9 and TRBJ1-3; D gene unclear. CDR1 SEHNR and CDR2 FQNEAQ come from the germline V gene (reference sequence). V lost 5 bases, J lost 0 bases, and 20 bases lay in between. The CDR3 is 18 residues long. The CDR3 reads CASSRQPGLAFSGNTIYF. As DNA, the CDR3 is TGTGCCAGCAGCCGACAACCCGGCCTAGCTTTCTCTGGAAACACCATATATTTT.

This clone was seen a few times. This chain links TRBV19 with TRBJ2-7; 9 bases match TRBD1. The CDR3 loop spans 15 amino acids. Trimming took 1 base from V and 6 from J; bases not matched to a gene: 7. Germline V CDR1 and CDR2: LNHDA, SQIVND (reference sequence). In DNA form, the CDR3 reads TGTGCCAGTAGTATAGCTGGGACAGGGCTCCTCGAGCAGTACTTC. This encodes CASSIAGTGLLEQYF.

About this clone itself: A read error may produce the germline difference seen at one junction end. The chain employs TRBV18 and TRBJ1-1, with D unclear. CDR3 length equals 14 residues. Germline V gene data show CDR1 as KGHSH and CDR2 as LQKENI. The CDR3 coding sequence is TGTGCCAGCCCACCAGCGGCCAGTAACACTGAAGCTTTCTTT. Its protein is CASPPAASNTEAFF.

The V and J genes are TRBV7-9 and TRBJ1-5; no clear D gene. The CDR3 contains 13 residues. CDR1 is SEHNR, CDR2 FQNEAQ, per germline (reference sequence). The ends were cut back, 0 bases at V and 7 bases at J, with 7 bases in the middle. CDR3 region: CASSLAPGQPQHF. The CDR3 region has the DNA TGTGCCAGCAGCTTAGCGCCGGGACAGCCCCAGCATTTT.

The gene calls are TRBV5-1 and TRBJ2-3; D uncertain. The CDR3 is 13 amino acids. Germline V gene sequence: CDR1 SGHRS, CDR2 YFSETQ. V lost 5 bases to trimming and J lost 0 bases, with 7 bases between them. The CDR3 region is CASRTGSTDTQYF. CDR3 DNA sequence: TGCGCCAGCAGGACCGGGAGCACAGATACGCAGTATTTT.

This clone was observed a few times. The chain links TRBV5-6 to TRBJ2-7; 10 nucleotides align to TRBD2. CDR1 and CDR2 (germline): SGHDT, YYEEEE. The CDR3 extends over 16 amino acids. J was trimmed by 6 bases and V by 1 base; bases with no gene match: 10. CDR3 DNA sequence: TGTGCCAGCAGCTTGCCAGGGAGCGGGAGGGCCTTCGAGCAGTACTTC. It specifies CASSLPGSGRAFEQYF.

This sequence joins TRBV5-8 and TRBJ1-5; TRBD1 might be the D (5 bases). With 4 bases removed from V and 6 bases from J, the gap between germline ends came to 11 bases. Per germline, CDR1 SGHTS and CDR2 YDEGEE. This CDR3 is built from 13 residues. This CDR3 is CASSDRQFQPQHF. In DNA form, the CDR3 reads TGTGCCAGCAGCGATCGACAGTTTCAGCCCCAGCATTTT. Filled out from reference TRBV5-8 and TRBJ1-5, the complete variable domain reads EAGVTQSPTHLIKTRGQQATLRCSPISGHTSVYWYQQALGLGLQFLLWYDEGEERNRGNFPPRFSGRQFPNYSSELNVNALELEDSALYLCASSDRQFQPQHFGDGTRLSIL.

In this sample, this clone turned up once. The genes are TRBV4-2 and TRBJ2-1; 9 bases line up with TRBD2. Trimming took 0 bases from V and 7 from J; bases not matched to a gene: 10. The CDR3 runs 17 residues. Germline CDR1 LGHNA, CDR2 YNFKEQ. The DNA of the CDR3 is TGTGCCAGCAGCCAAGAGGGGACTAGCTCTGTGCCTAATGAGCAGTTCTTC. Residues: CASSQEGTSSVPNEQFF.

This chain links TRBV18 with TRBJ1-2; 8 nucleotides agree with TRBD1. The ends lost 5 bases at V and 0 bases at J; junction bases unmatched: 5. The CDR3 length is 15 residues. In germline, CDR1 is KGHSH, CDR2 LQKENI. Written as DNA, the CDR3 is TGTGCCAGCTCAACGACAGGGGCCACTAACTATGGCTACACCTTC. It is translated as CASSTTGATNYGYTF.

The rearrangement links TRBV7-9 to TRBJ2-7, with D maybe TRBD2 (5 bases). V was trimmed by 3 bases and J by 6 bases, leaving 9 bases between them. Germline V gene lookup returns CDR1 SEHNR and CDR2 FQNEAQ (reference sequence). This CDR3 spans 12 amino acids. The CDR3 spells CASSFLATEQYF. DNA of the CDR3: TGTGCCAGCAGCTTCCTAGCAACCGAGCAGTACTTC.

V is TRBV7-3 and J is TRBJ2-2, with D maybe TRBD1 (5 bases). Trimming pared 2 bases from V and 2 bases from J, leaving 6 bases between. Germline CDR1 SGHTA, CDR2 FQGTGA. This CDR3 is 14 amino acids long. This chain's CDR3 is CASSLGANTGELFF. The CDR3 DNA is TGTGCCAGCAGCTTAGGGGCAAACACCGGGGAGCTGTTTTTT.

V gene TRBV7-6 combines with J gene TRBJ2-5; 7 positions match TRBD2. This CDR3 has 16 amino acids. V lost 1 base to trimming and J lost 5 bases; unmatched junction nucleotides: 10. CDR1 SGHVS and CDR2 FNYEAQ come from the germline V gene. CDR3 sequence (DNA): TGTGCCAGCAGCTTAGAAGAGGGGACTAAGGACGAGACCCAGTACTTC. Translation gives CASSLEEGTKDETQYF.

This rearrangement joins TRBV9 to TRBJ1-3; D not resolved. The V gene lost 0 bases and the J gene lost 3 bases, with 13 bases spanning the gap. CDR3 length equals 16 residues. Germline V gives CDR1 SGDLS, CDR2 YYNGEE. Here the CDR3 DNA reads TGTGCCAGCAGCGTAGACCCCCCTACGGGTGGAAACACCATATATTTT. Translating it yields CASSVDPPTGGNTIYF.

This chain connects TRBV2 to TRBJ2-2; D gene ambiguous. Trimming stripped 6 bases from V and 3 bases from J, with 8 bases between. Germline V CDR1 and CDR2: SNHLY, FYNNEI. This CDR3 has 13 residues. This CDR3 is CASSVRDTGELFF. CDR3 bases: TGTGCCAGCAGCGTGAGAGACACCGGGGAGCTGTTTTTT.

The V and J genes are TRBV4-3 and TRBJ1-1; D is unclear. This CDR3 is built from 13 residues. The germline V gene has CDR1 LGHNA and CDR2 YSLEER. V lost 0 bases and J lost 6, with 8 bases in between. Written as DNA, the CDR3 is TGCGCCAGCAGCCAAGATCTGGGCCCTGAAGCTTTCTTT. Protein product: CASSQDLGPEAFF.

V usage is TRBV27 and J usage is TRBJ2-7, with 11 bases fitting TRBD1. The CDR3 length is 14 residues. V lost 2 bases, J lost 7 bases, and 4 bases stayed unmatched. Germline CDR1 reads MNHEY; CDR2 reads SMNVEV (reference sequence). This chain's CDR3 is CASSLGQGAREQYF. CDR3 sequence (DNA): TGTGCCAGCAGTTTAGGACAGGGGGCGCGAGAGCAGTACTTC.

This clone appeared a few times. The rearrangement links TRBV5-1 to TRBJ1-1, with 7 nucleotides matching TRBD1. With 2 bases clipped from V and 0 bases from J, the junction kept 10 bases outside the gene matches. CDR1 SGHRS and CDR2 YFSETQ come from the germline V gene. The CDR3 consists of 17 residues. The CDR3 reads CASSLQGLKGVNTEAFF. CDR3 DNA sequence: TGCGCCAGCAGCTTACAGGGGTTAAAGGGGGTGAACACTGAAGCTTTCTTT. The entire variable domain, with the rest obtained from reference TRBV5-1 and TRBJ1-1, is as follows: KAGVTQTPRYLIKTRGQQVTLSCSPISGHRSVSWYQQTPGQGLQFLFEYFSETQRNKGNFPGRFSGRQFSNSRSEMNVSTLELGDSALYLCASSLQGLKGVNTEAFFGQGTRLTVV.

The rearrangement uses TRBV9 and TRBJ2-3, with TRBD2 matching 9 bases. Germline values: CDR1 SGDLS, CDR2 YYNGEE. The CDR3 extends over 17 amino acids. Trimming took 0 bases from V and 1 from J; bases not matched to a gene: 6. This CDR3 is CASSVEAGGGGTDTQYF. In DNA, the CDR3 is TGTGCCAGCAGCGTAGAAGCGGGAGGTGGGGGCACAGATACGCAGTATTTT.

The DNA for the CDR3 is TGTGCCAGCAGACCCCGAGTGGGGCGCAATCAGCCCCAGCATTTT. Amino acids: CASRPRVGRNQPQHF. V is TRBV5-4 and J is TRBJ1-5, with D perhaps TRBD1 (5 bases). The ends were cut back, 5 bases at V and 2 bases at J, with 14 bases in the middle. This CDR3 contains 15 residues. Germline-derived CDR1 and CDR2 are SGHNT and YYREEE (reference sequence).

The chain links TRBV11-3 to TRBJ2-1, with D possibly matching TRBD1 (5 bases). Germline V CDR1 and CDR2: SGHNT, YENEEA. This CDR3 region has 14 residues. Trimming stripped 1 base from V and 6 bases from J, with 10 bases between. In nucleotides, the CDR3 is TGTGCCAGCAGCTTAGGGGGCCTCCTCAATGAGCAGTTCTTC. Its protein product is CASSLGGLLNEQFF.

This clone showed up just a few times. This chain joins TRBV10-2 and TRBJ1-6, with D perhaps TRBD1 (5 bases). Trimming shortened V by 3 bases and J by 8 bases, and 11 bases separated the two germline ends. The CDR3 loop spans 14 amino acids. In germline, CDR1 is WSHSY, CDR2 SAAADI. CDR3 DNA sequence: TGCGCCAGCAGTGACAGGGTTGCCGATTCACCCCTCCACTTT. This gives the protein CASSDRVADSPLHF.

This chain joins TRBV25-1 and TRBJ1-4; 7 nucleotides line up with TRBD1. The CDR3 has 15 amino acids. Germline assignment: CDR1 MGHDK and CDR2 SYGVNS. V dropped 3 bases and J dropped 3; count of bases not matched to a gene: 4. DNA for the CDR3: TGTGCCAGCAGTGAGGGAGGACAGGCTAATGAAAAACTGTTTTTT. It yields the protein CASSEGGQANEKLFF.